This entry features one T cell receptor (beta chain) sequence. The antigen this receptor binds is unknown. No quality values exist for individual bases; no much larger clone is one base distant. This sample was taken from a study of blood T cell repertoires in COVID-19 (dated by TCRdb to 2018 to 2021). Context from the whole study: Collaborator samples came from the United States, Italy and Spain and covered acute and convalescent phases of COVID-19. Samples were obtained from the ongoing ImmuneRACE study (first 160 participants) and from 1,254 subjects provided by 6 global collaborators. The dataset comprised deeply sampled blood TCRbeta repertoires from subjects exposed to, actively infected with, or recovered from COVID-19. The material from the prospective study consisted of cDNA or gDNA derived from T cells, B-cell-depleted T cells, or PBMCs. Sample metadata almost always included a de-identified subject ID, COVID-19 status, age in years and sex. The repertoires were released in a freely available public database meant as a resource for research on the immune response to SARS-CoV-2. HLA class I and class II types, where available, came from metadata supplied by the sample provider rather than from assay-based typing.

TCRbeta CDR3 regions were amplified from genomic DNA using the immunoSEQ Assay, a bias-controlled multiplex PCR. Regarding the original processing steps: The number of nucleated cells in each sample was estimated from the amplification of reference gene primers within the assay. To quantify the absolute abundance of each unique TCRbeta CDR3 rearrangement, sequence reads were collapsed and filtered. For each sample, productive Simpson clonality was calculated as the square root of Simpson's diversity index over productive rearrangements. The clones in this table, taken by TCRdb from immuneACCESS, are in-frame only. Not every clone is retained; where verified, under half of the shortfall comes from an unresolved V gene, and the cause of the rest is unknown. V and J calls and clone size are copied from that table; D and trimming were computed from the DNA. In this sample the table shows about 100,000 clones, roughly 86% of which occur a single time. The ten largest clones represent around 6% of the sample.

Each collaborating institution followed its own protocols to collect whole blood in K2EDTA tubes. For TCRbeta analysis, collaborator samples were shipped as frozen whole blood, as isolated PBMCs, or as DNA extracted from either sample type. The paper as a whole reports these results and caveats: The quantity of clinical and demographic metadata differed by source and by participant and was supplied without curation.

The sequence derives from a woman aged 55-69 years with acute or convalescent COVID-19. Input material: peripheral blood.

The DNA sequence is as follows: TGTGCCAGCTCAACCCAGGGACTCGAGCAGTACTTC. The translation is CASSTQGLEQYF. Rearrangement joined TRBV18 to TRBJ2-7; TRBD2 is possibly the D segment (6 matching bases). The CDR3, from cysteine to phenylalanine, totals 12 residues. The DNA shown is the 36-base CDR3, in frame from base 1. V drops 5 bases and J drops 6 bases, leaving 11 bases in between. CDR1 and CDR2 (KGHSH, LQKENI) derive from the germline V gene. Beyond the CDR3, the reference TRBV18 and TRBJ2-7 genes provide the residues; the full variable domain reads: NAGVMQNPRHLVRRRGQEARLRCSPMKGHSHVYWYRQLPEEGLKFMVYLQKENIIDESGMPKERFSAEFPKEGPSILRIQQVVRGDSAAYFCASSTQGLEQYFGPGTRLTVT.